This TCR beta chain came from a study of T cells in Graves' hyperthyroidism and ophthalmopathy. Broader study findings: The model made its ophthalmopathy prediction, and onset followed a median about 6 months later. Ophthalmopathy was told apart from stable hyperthyroidism by a 13 V-J model.

Worth noting for this clonotype: What it binds is unknown.

CDR1 and CDR2 (germline): PRHDT, FYEKMQ (reference sequence). Trimming took 1 base from V and 11 from J, leaving 9 bases between them. The CDR3 contains 13 residues. Each diagnosis drew on symptoms, thyroxine, TRAb, thyroid ultrasound and orbital computed tomography findings. From RNA transcripts, TCR beta CDR3 regions were amplified. When the TCR CDR3 underwent first-round RT-PCR, the HTBI primer set was used. From the multiplex PCR reads, TCRdb called clonotypes with MiXCR, one entry per CDR3 protein. Here the sample spans around 540,000 distinct CDR3 sequences, roughly 15% being singletons. The chain couples TRBV13 to TRBJ1-6; D not resolved. This clonotype originated in a woman in her thirties with Graves' ophthalmopathy. The specimen was blood. CDR3 DNA: TGTGCCAGCAGCTTAGACCAGCGTCCACCCCTCCACTTT. Its translation: CASSLDQRPPLHF.